Each of the 24 T cell receptor beta chains below was sequenced from the same sample in a study of T cell repertoires in cytomegalovirus infection. MiXCR, run by TCRdb on the reads, gives a single entry per CDR3 protein. This sample has 50,000 or so distinct CDR3 sequences, with roughly 20% found just once. These receptors have no identified antigens. Sequencing used PBMCs, sequenced either directly or after in vitro stimulation (not recorded which). These receptors all come from a human donor in good health (CMV status not recorded). Some clones in this sample may be carry-over from other donors' samples.

There are many counts of this clonotype. V gene TRBV7-2 combines with J gene TRBJ2-5; D is unclear. V lost 5 bases to trimming and J lost 2 bases, with 9 bases between them. The CDR3 has 13 residues. Germline V gene sequence: CDR1 SGHTA, CDR2 FQGNSA. CDR3 region: CASSRTWQETQYF. CDR3 coding DNA: TGTGCCAGCAGCCGGACGTGGCAAGAGACCCAGTACTTC.

This chain links TRBV4-3 with TRBJ2-1, with 9 bases that match TRBD2. The CDR3 sequence is 14 residues long. J was trimmed by 9 bases and V by 2 bases; bases with no gene match: 5. Germline V gene sequence: CDR1 LGHNA, CDR2 YSLEER. The CDR3 loop reads CASSQPGTSSEQFF. The CDR3 DNA sequence: TGCGCCAGCAGCCAACCCGGGACTAGCAGTGAGCAGTTCTTC.

This clonotype was counted between two and nine times. This rearrangement joins TRBV2 to TRBJ1-4, with 7 bases fitting TRBD1. Germline CDR1 and CDR2: SNHLY and FYNNEI. This CDR3 has 14 amino acids. The V segment lost 3 bases and the J segment 7 bases; nucleotides outside the gene matches: 5. CDR3 loop: CASSDRGRFEKLFF. The CDR3 nucleotides read TGTGCCAGCAGTGATAGGGGGCGATTTGAAAAACTGTTTTTT. Full variable domain (outside the CDR3, taken from reference TRBV2 and TRBJ1-4): EPEVTQTPSHQVTQMGQEVILRCVPISNHLYFYWYRQILGQKVEFLVSFYNNEISEKSEIFDDQFSVERPDGSNFTLKIRSTKLEDSAMYFCASSDRGRFEKLFFGSGTQLSVL.

This clonotype was found a few times. J is TRBJ2-7 and V is TRBV6-1; D remains ambiguous. This CDR3 has 12 residues. The V gene's germline CDR1 is MNHNS and CDR2 SASEGT. V dropped 6 bases and J dropped 7 bases, with 13 bases sitting between them. DNA for the CDR3: TGTGCCAGCAGCCGACGAAGGGTAGAGCAGTACTTC. Protein sequence: CASSRRRVEQYF.

This clonotype was seen at least ten times. The V gene is TRBV7-6, the J gene TRBJ2-1, with 9 positions matching TRBD1. Germline-derived CDR1 and CDR2 are SGHVS and FNYEAQ. The CDR3 extends over 16 amino acids. V shed 6 bases, J shed 5 bases, and the junction held 11 bases outside the gene matches. The CDR3 DNA reads TGTGCCAGCAGTCCCTTACCGGGACAGGGTGACAATGAGCAGTTCTTC. This translates into CASSPLPGQGDNEQFF.

Notes on this clonotype: This may stem from a read error, because a much larger clone lies one nucleotide away. The chain's CDR3 is CASSPGHIGGENTIYF. CDR3 nucleotides: TGTGCCAGCTCCCCGGGACATATCGGCGGGGAAAACACCATATATTTT. The chain carries TRBV7-7 and TRBJ1-3; D possibly corresponds to TRBD1 (6 bases). Per germline, CDR1 SSHAT and CDR2 FNYEAQ (reference sequence). Trimming pared 8 bases from V and 6 bases from J, leaving 23 bases between. This CDR3 comprises 16 residues.

This clonotype came up many times. CDR3 sequence: CASSPRGFTDTQYF. The CDR3 DNA is TGTGCCAGCAGTCCCCGGGGTTTTACAGATACGCAGTATTTT. The chain couples TRBV28 to TRBJ2-3; maybe TRBD2 (5 bases). Trimming removed 5 bases at V and 3 bases at J, with 12 bases between. The CDR3 is 14 amino acids. Germline values: CDR1 MDHEN, CDR2 SYDVKM.

A few counts support this clonotype. This chain connects TRBV29-1 to TRBJ2-2, with 16 bases lining up with TRBD2. CDR3 length equals 16 residues. Germline CDR1 SQVTM, CDR2 ANQGSEA. V gave up 1 base and J gave up 5 bases; unmatched junction bases: 1. The CDR3 nucleotides read TGCAGCGTTGAAGGGGGACTAGCGGGAGGGACCGGGGAGCTGTTTTTT. Translated: CSVEGGLAGGTGELFF.

This clonotype appeared many times. The chain combines TRBV12-3 or TRBV12-4 with TRBJ2-5, with a weak D call TRBD2 (6 bases). V was pared by 1 base and J by 7 bases, with 10 bases between. The CDR3 loop spans 13 amino acids. In DNA form, the CDR3 reads TGTGCCAGCAGTTTAGGACTAGAAGGGACCCAGTACTTC. Protein sequence: CASSLGLEGTQYF.

The V and J genes are TRBV7-2 and TRBJ2-3, with D perhaps matching TRBD1 (6 bases). Trimming shortened V by 1 base and J by 11 bases, and 16 bases separated the two germline ends. CDR1 SGHTA and CDR2 FQGNSA come from the germline V gene. CDR3 length: 14 residues. The CDR3 region is CASSLGLGGEKQYF. The CDR3 region has the DNA TGTGCCAGCAGCTTAGGATTAGGGGGTGAAAAGCAGTATTTT.

The CDR3 reads CASRVAGPYGYTF. DNA of the CDR3: TGTGCCAGCAGAGTGGCAGGGCCCTATGGCTACACCTTC. The chain is built from TRBV2 and TRBJ1-2, with D possibly TRBD1 on 5 matching bases. The germline V gene encodes CDR1 SNHLY and CDR2 FYNNEI. Trimming left V 6 bases short and J 4 bases short, with 12 bases between. The CDR3 is made up of 13 amino acids.

This clonotype was counted ten times or more. The gene calls are TRBV7-2 and TRBJ1-5; the D gene is possibly TRBD1 (5 bases). Trimming stripped 1 base from V and 1 base from J, with 11 bases between. Germline CDR1 and CDR2: SGHTA and FQGNSA. There are 16 residues in the CDR3. The CDR3 region is CASSLVVRGSNQPQHF. The CDR3 DNA reads TGTGCCAGCAGCTTAGTGGTCCGGGGCAGCAATCAGCCCCAGCATTTT.

The chain is built from TRBV7-9 and TRBJ2-1; weak D call: TRBD2 (6 bases). The V gene lost 2 bases and the J gene lost 7 bases, with 18 bases spanning the gap. The CDR3 totals 16 residues. Germline V gives CDR1 SEHNR, CDR2 FQNEAQ (reference sequence). In DNA form, the CDR3 reads TGTGCCAGCAGCTTAACCCAGGGACTTGACATGAATGAGCAGTTCTTC. Translated: CASSLTQGLDMNEQFF.

This clonotype was seen a few times. The chain is built from TRBV5-1 and TRBJ2-2; D is unresolved. Germline CDR1 and CDR2: SGHRS and YFSETQ. Trimming took off 10 bases at V and 0 bases at J, with 10 bases between the two ends. CDR3 length: 13 amino acids. In DNA, the CDR3 is TGCGCCTCGTGCCCACCGAACACCGGGGAGCTGTTTTTT. Protein: CASCPPNTGELFF.

This clonotype showed up many times. This chain links TRBV7-9 with TRBJ1-1; 9 bases match TRBD1. The trim removed 4 bases at V and 5 bases at J, leaving 20 bases unmatched. Per the germline V gene, CDR1 is SEHNR and CDR2 is FQNEAQ (reference sequence). CDR3 length: 19 amino acids. The CDR3 nucleotides are TGTGCCAGCAGCTCGGGACAGGGCCGGAGGATCTACATGAGGACTGAAGCTTTCTTT. Translating it yields CASSSGQGRRIYMRTEAFF.

This chain uses TRBV12-3 or TRBV12-4 with TRBJ1-5, with D possibly being TRBD1 (5 bases). This CDR3 comprises 14 residues. V lost 3 bases to trimming and J lost 5 bases, with 11 bases between them. CDR3 coding DNA: TGTGCCAGCAGTTTGAGACAGACCGATCAGCCCCAGCATTTT. It specifies CASSLRQTDQPQHF.

This chain joins TRBV7-9 and TRBJ1-4; the match to TRBD1 covers 7 bases. Germline lookup yields CDR1 SEHNR and CDR2 FQNEAQ (reference sequence). J lost 0 bases, V lost 5 bases, and 12 bases had no gene match. CDR3 length equals 18 residues. The CDR3 loop is CASSAPGGLDPTNEKLFF. The CDR3, as DNA: TGTGCCAGCAGCGCCCCAGGGGGTCTTGATCCAACTAATGAAAAACTGTTTTTT.

This clonotype was detected ten times or more. This rearrangement joins TRBV25-1 to TRBJ2-7, with a possible D match to TRBD1 (5 bases). V was cut by 3 bases and J by 5 bases, with 11 bases left in between. The germline V gene encodes CDR1 MGHDK and CDR2 SYGVNS. The CDR3 is 13 amino acids. CDR3 in DNA: TGTGCCAGCAGTGAGCCTCAAGGGGACGAGCAGTACTTC. Translated: CASSEPQGDEQYF.

This clonotype was seen many times. This chain joins TRBV7-8 and TRBJ2-5; D unclear. This CDR3 contains 15 residues. V dropped 4 bases and J dropped 5 bases, with 17 bases sitting between them. Per the germline V gene, CDR1 is SGHVS and CDR2 is FQNEAQ. The CDR3 nucleotides are TGTGCCAGCAGCTACCGGGCCCTATTAATGGAGACCCAGTACTTC. This codes for CASSYRALLMETQYF.

This clonotype was found many times. The rearrangement joins TRBV2 to TRBJ1-5; D is undetermined. CDR3 length equals 14 residues. CDR1 is SNHLY, CDR2 FYNNEI, per germline. V lost 4 bases to trimming and J lost 3 bases, with 10 bases between them. The CDR3 protein is CASSVLQYNQPQHF. The DNA for the CDR3 is TGTGCCAGCAGTGTTCTACAGTACAATCAGCCCCAGCATTTT.

The J gene is TRBJ2-7, the V gene TRBV5-4; tentatively, D is TRBD1 (6 bases). With 3 bases removed from V and 2 bases from J, the gap between germline ends came to 15 bases. This CDR3 contains 15 residues. The germline V gene encodes CDR1 SGHNT and CDR2 YYREEE (reference sequence). CDR3 sequence (DNA): TGTGCCAGCAGCTCCAGGGGATATGGGACCTACGAGCAGTACTTC. Residues: CASSSRGYGTYEQYF.

This chain uses TRBV20-1 with TRBJ1-3; D is ambiguous. The germline V gene has CDR1 DFQATT and CDR2 SNEGSKA (reference sequence). V dropped 3 bases and J dropped 4 bases, with 10 bases sitting between them. The CDR3 length is 13 residues. Here the CDR3 DNA reads TGCAGTGCTAGGGCCTGGGCCGGAAACACCATATATTTT. This translates into CSARAWAGNTIYF.

This clonotype came up many times. V gene TRBV15 combines with J gene TRBJ2-7; D is undetermined. CDR1 and CDR2 from the germline V gene are LNHNV and YYDKDF (reference sequence). V lost 1 base to trimming and J lost 3 bases, with 13 bases between them. The CDR3 has 15 residues. The CDR3 DNA sequence: TGTGCCACCAGCAGAGCCTTCAGAAATAGCTACGAGCAGTACTTC. This gives the protein CATSRAFRNSYEQYF.

This clonotype was observed many times. The chain couples TRBV7-2 to TRBJ2-7; D uncertain. This CDR3 has 15 amino acids. The V end was cut by 5 bases, the J end by 0 bases, with 14 bases between. Germline V gene lookup returns CDR1 SGHTA and CDR2 FQGNSA. The CDR3 sequence is CASSPRPGSSYEQYF. For the CDR3, the DNA is TGTGCCAGCAGCCCCCGACCGGGCAGCTCCTACGAGCAGTACTTC.